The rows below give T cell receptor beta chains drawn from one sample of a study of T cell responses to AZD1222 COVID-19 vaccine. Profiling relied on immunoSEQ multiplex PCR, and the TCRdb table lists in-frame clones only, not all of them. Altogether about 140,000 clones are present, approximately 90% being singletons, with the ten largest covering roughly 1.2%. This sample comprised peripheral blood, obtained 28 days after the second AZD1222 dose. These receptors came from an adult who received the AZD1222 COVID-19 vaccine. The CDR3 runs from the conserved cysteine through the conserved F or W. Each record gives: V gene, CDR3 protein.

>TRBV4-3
CASSQRGGNTIYF
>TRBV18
CASSPQGLAAAGGYTF
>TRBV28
CASSLYKTGGISYEQYF
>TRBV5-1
CASTPTSGASGNTIYF
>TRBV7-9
CASSLGGTLYGYTF
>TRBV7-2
CASSLTGIEQYF
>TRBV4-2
CASSQELAGGPKDTQYF
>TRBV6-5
CASKGSSGELFF
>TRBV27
CASSFWGYEQYF
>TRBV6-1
CASSEGGGRAYEQYF
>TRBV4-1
CASSQDRGAPREQYF
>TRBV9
CASSGGQGQPQHF
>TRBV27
CASSTGGHTDTQYF
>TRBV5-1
CASSIGTEGGTQYF